This entry lists 3 T cell receptor beta chains sequenced from one sample in a study of CD8 T cells in ankylosing spondylitis. TCRdb analysed the 5' RACE reads with MiXCR anew, one entry per CDR3 protein. This sample yields around 340,000 distinct CDR3 sequences, of which 20% to 25% are seen a single time; around 12% belongs to the top ten. Sequenced material: blood, either unsorted or a sorted T cell fraction (not recorded which). The receptors come from a male donor with ankylosing spondylitis or in good health (not recorded which).

This clonotype turned up a few times. J is TRBJ2-5 and V is TRBV25-1; 10 nucleotides line up with TRBD2. Germline values: CDR1 MGHDK, CDR2 SYGVNS. The CDR3 spans 15 residues. V trimming: 4 bases; J trimming: 5 bases; junction bases outside the gene matches: 7. CDR3 nucleotides: TGTGCCAGCAGTGCCCTAGCGGGGGAGGGGGAGACCCAGTACTTC. Its translation: CASSALAGEGETQYF.

This clonotype was seen repeatedly, ten times or more. This rearrangement joins TRBV12-3 or TRBV12-4 to TRBJ1-1; D ambiguous. The CDR3 length is 13 residues. V gave up 7 bases and J gave up 1 base, with 10 bases separating them. In nucleotides, the CDR3 is TGTGCCAGCACCGGACGGGAGAACACTGAAGCTTTCTTT. This gives the protein CASTGRENTEAFF.

The chain is built from TRBV7-9 and TRBJ2-2; tentative D call: TRBD1 (5 bases). Germline loops: CDR1 SEHNR, CDR2 FQNEAQ (reference sequence). This CDR3 has 16 residues. V lost 3 bases to trimming and J lost 3 bases, with 14 bases between them. The CDR3 region is CASSFGALPHTGELFF. CDR3 nucleotide sequence: TGTGCCAGCAGCTTTGGGGCTCTTCCCCACACCGGGGAGCTGTTTTTT.